The 2 T cell receptor beta chains presented below share a single source sample, sequenced in a study of blood T cell repertoires in COVID-19. The assay was immunoSEQ multiplex PCR, and TCRdb's table has in-frame clones only and misses some. Among about 90,000 clones listed, 75% to 85% were seen once. Sequenced input: peripheral blood. The receptor set was obtained from a human donor in a cohort sampled during active COVID-19.

The V gene is TRBV30, the J gene TRBJ2-1; 13 nucleotides agree with TRBD2. Per the germline V gene, CDR1 is GTSNPN and CDR2 is SVGIG (reference sequence). The junction had 6 bases not matched to a gene; V was cut back by 0 bases and J by 13 bases. This CDR3 is 14 amino acids long. The CDR3 spells CAWSVTSGGAFQFF. CDR3 DNA: TGTGCCTGGAGTGTAACTAGCGGGGGGGCATTTCAGTTCTTC.

The chain employs TRBV12-3 or TRBV12-4 and TRBJ2-7, with D unresolved. The CDR3 runs 13 residues. Trimming took 6 bases from V and 0 from J, leaving 9 bases between them. The CDR3 nucleotides read TGTGCCAGCAGGGAACAGAGCTCCTACGAGCAGTACTTC. Its protein is CASREQSSYEQYF.